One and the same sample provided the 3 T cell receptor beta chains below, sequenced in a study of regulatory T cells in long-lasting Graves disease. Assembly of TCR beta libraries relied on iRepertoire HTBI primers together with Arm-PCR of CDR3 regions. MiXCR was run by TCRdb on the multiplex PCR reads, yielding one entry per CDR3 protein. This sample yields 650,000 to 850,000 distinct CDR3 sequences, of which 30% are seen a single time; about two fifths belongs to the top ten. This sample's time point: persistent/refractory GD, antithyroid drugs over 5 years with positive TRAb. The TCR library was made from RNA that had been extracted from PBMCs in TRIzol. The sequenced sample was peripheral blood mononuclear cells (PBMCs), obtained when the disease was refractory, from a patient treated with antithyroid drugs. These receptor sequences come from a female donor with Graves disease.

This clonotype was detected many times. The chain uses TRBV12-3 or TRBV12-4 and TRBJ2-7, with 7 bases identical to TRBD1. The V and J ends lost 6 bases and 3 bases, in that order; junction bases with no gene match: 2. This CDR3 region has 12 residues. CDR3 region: CASSRTGYEQYF. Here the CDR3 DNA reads TGTGCCAGCAGCAGGACAGGCTACGAGCAGTACTTC.

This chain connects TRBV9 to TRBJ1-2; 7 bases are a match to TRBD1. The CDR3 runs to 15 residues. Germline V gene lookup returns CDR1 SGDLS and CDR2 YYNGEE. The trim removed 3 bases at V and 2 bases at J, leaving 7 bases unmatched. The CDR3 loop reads CASSAPLQGNYGYTF. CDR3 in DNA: TGTGCCAGCAGCGCACCCCTACAGGGGAACTATGGCTACACCTTC. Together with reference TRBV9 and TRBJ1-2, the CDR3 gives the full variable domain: DSGVTQTPKHLITATGQRVTLRCSPRSGDLSVYWYQQSLDQGLQFLIQYYNGEERAKGNILERFSAQQFPDLHSELNLSSLELGDSALYFCASSAPLQGNYGYTFGSGTRLTVV.

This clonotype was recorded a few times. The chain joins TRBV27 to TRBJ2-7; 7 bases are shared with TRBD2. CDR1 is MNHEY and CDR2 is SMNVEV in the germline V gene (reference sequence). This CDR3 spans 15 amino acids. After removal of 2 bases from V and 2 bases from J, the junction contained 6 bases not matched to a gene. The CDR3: CASSLTLADTYEQYF. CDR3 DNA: TGTGCCAGCAGTTTAACCCTAGCGGATACCTACGAGCAGTACTTC.